The present T cell receptor (beta chain) was sequenced within a study of tumour-infiltrating T cells in Burkitt lymphoma. Clones were read by immunoSEQ multiplex PCR, and TCRdb kept only the in-frame ones, dropping some. The data hold 5,100 or so clones, with roughly a quarter observed a single time. Germline CDR1 and CDR2: SGDLS and YYNGEE. Between the trimmed V and J ends, which lost 7 bases and 1 base, there was a span of 20 bases. The CDR3 has 16 amino acids. The J gene is TRBJ1-1, the V gene TRBV9; D might be TRBD1 (6 bases). The material sequenced was tumor tissue. This TCR came from a human donor with diffuse large B-cell lymphoma. The CDR3 sequence: CASSHPRQGSNTEAFF. The CDR3 coding sequence is TGTGCCAGCTCCCACCCCCGGCAGGGGTCGAACACTGAAGCTTTCTTT.